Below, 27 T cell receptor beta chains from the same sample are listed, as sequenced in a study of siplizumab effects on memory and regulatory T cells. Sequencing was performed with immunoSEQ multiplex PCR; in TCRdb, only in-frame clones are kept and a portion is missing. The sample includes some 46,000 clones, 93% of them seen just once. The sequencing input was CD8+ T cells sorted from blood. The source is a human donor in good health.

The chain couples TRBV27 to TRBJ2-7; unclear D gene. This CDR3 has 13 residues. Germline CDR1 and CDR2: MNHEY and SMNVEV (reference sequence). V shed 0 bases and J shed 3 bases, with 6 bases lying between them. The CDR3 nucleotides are TGTGCCAGCAGTTTATCCCGAAACTACGAGCAGTACTTC. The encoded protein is CASSLSRNYEQYF.

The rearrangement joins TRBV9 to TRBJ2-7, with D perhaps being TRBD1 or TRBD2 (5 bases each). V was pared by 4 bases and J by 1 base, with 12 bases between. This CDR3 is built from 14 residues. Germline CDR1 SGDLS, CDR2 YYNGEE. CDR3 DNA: TGTGCCAGCAGCCCCCCGGGGCAGTCCTACGAGCAGTACTTC. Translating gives CASSPPGQSYEQYF.

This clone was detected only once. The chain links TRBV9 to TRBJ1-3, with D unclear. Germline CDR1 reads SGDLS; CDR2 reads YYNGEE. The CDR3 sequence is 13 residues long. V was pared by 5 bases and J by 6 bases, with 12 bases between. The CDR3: CASSYGSTNTIYF. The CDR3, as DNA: TGTGCCAGCAGTTACGGGAGTACAAACACCATATATTTT.

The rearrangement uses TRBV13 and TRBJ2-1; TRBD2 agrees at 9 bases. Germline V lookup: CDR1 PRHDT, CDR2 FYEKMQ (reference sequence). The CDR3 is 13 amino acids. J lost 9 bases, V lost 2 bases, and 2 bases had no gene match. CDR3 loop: CASSLSGRPEQFF. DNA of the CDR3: TGTGCCAGCAGCTTAAGCGGGAGGCCTGAGCAGTTCTTC.

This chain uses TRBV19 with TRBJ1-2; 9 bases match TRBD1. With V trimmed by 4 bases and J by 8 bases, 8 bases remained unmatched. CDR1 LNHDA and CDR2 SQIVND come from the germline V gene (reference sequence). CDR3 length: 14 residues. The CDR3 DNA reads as TGTGCCAGTAGTACCCTCGGGACAGGGATAGGCTACACCTTC. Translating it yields CASSTLGTGIGYTF.

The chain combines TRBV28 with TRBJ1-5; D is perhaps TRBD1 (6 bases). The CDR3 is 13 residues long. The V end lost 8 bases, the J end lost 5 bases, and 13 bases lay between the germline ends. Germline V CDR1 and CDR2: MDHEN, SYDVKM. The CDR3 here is CASGGDKDQPQHF. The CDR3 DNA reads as TGTGCCAGCGGGGGGGACAAAGATCAGCCCCAGCATTTT. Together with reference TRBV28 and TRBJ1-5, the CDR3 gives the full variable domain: DVKVTQSSRYLVKRTGEKVFLECVQDMDHENMFWYRQDPGLGLRLIYFSYDVKMKEKGDIPEGYSVSREKKERFSLILESASTNQTSMYLCASGGDKDQPQHFGDGTRLSIL.

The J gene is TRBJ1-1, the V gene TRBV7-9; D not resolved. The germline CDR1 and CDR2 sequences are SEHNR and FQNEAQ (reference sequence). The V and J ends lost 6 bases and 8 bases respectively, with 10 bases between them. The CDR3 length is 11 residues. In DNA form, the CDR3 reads TGTGCCAGCAGGAGTCAGCCCGAAGCTTTCTTT. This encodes CASRSQPEAFF.

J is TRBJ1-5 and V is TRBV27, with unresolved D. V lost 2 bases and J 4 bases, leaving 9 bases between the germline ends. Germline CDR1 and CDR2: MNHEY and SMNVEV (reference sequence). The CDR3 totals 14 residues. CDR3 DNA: TGTGCCAGCAGTTTAGAGGGTAGGAATCAGCCCCAGCATTTT. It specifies CASSLEGRNQPQHF.

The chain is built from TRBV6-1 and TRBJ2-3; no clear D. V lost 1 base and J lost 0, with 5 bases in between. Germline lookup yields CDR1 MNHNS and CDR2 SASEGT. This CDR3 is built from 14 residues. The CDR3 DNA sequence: TGTGCCAGCAGTGAAGAAGGGAGCACAGATACGCAGTATTTT. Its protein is CASSEEGSTDTQYF.

The CDR3 DNA follows: TGCGCCAGCAGTGACCCGGGCCAAGAGACCCAGTACTTC. Its translation: CASSDPGQETQYF. V usage is TRBV10-2 and J usage is TRBJ2-5, with D unclear. The CDR3 covers 13 residues. V was shortened by 3 bases and J by 1 base, with 6 bases between the two germline ends. The germline gives CDR1 WSHSY, CDR2 SAAADI.

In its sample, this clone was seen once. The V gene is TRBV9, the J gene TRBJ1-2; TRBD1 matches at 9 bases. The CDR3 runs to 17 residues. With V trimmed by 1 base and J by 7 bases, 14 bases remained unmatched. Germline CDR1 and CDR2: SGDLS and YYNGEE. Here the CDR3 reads CASSVSTGGNLFFGYTF. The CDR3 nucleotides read TGTGCCAGCAGCGTATCGACAGGGGGGAATCTATTTTTTGGCTACACCTTC.

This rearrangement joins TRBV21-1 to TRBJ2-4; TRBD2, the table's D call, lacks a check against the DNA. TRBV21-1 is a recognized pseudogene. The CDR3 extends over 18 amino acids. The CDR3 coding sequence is TGTGCCAGCAGCAACGCCGCCGCCTTCCGCGGCGTCAAAAACATTCAGTACTTC. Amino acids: CASSNAAAFRGVKNIQYF.

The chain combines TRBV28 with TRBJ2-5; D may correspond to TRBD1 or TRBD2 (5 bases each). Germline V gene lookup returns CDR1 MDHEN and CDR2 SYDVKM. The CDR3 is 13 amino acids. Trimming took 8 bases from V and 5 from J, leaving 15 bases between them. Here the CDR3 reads CASRDPPGETQYF. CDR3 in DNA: TGTGCCAGCCGGGACCCGCCGGGGGAGACCCAGTACTTC.

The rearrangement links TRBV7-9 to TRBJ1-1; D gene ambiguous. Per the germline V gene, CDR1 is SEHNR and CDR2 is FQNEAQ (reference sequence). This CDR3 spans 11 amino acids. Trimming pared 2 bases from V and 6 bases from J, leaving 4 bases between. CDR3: CASSLNPEAFF. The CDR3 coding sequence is TGTGCCAGCAGCTTAAACCCTGAAGCTTTCTTT.

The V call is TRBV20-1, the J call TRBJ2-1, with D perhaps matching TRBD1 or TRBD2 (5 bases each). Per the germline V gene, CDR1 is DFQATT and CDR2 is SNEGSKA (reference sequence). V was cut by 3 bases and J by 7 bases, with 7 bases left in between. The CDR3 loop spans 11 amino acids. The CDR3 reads CSARGVNEQFF. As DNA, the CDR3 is TGCAGTGCTAGGGGGGTGAATGAGCAGTTCTTC.

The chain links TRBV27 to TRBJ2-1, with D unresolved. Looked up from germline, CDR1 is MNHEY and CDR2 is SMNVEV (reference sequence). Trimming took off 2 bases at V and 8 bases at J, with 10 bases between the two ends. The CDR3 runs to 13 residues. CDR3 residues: CASSLISWDEQFF. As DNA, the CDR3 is TGTGCCAGCAGTTTAATTAGTTGGGATGAGCAGTTCTTC.

The CDR3 sequence is CASSLALQTSGKYNEQFF. The CDR3 nucleotides read TGTGCCAGCAGCTTAGCCCTCCAGACTAGCGGGAAGTACAATGAGCAGTTCTTC. V and J are TRBV11-2 and TRBJ2-1; 11 positions match TRBD2. Germline V gene sequence: CDR1 SGHAT, CDR2 FQNNGV. Trimming took 1 base from V and 4 from J; bases not matched to a gene: 9. The CDR3 length is 18 residues.

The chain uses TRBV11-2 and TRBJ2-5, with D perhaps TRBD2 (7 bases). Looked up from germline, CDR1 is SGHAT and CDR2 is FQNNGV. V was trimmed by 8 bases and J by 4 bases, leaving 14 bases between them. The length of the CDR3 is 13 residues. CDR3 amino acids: CASGGDKVETQYF. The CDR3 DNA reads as TGTGCCAGCGGGGGGGACAAGGTAGAGACCCAGTACTTC.

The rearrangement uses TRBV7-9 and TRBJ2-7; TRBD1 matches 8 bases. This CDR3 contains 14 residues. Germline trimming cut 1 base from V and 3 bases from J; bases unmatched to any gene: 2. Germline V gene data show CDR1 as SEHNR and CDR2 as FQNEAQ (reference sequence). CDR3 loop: CASSLGTGFYEQYF. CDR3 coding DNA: TGTGCCAGCAGCTTAGGGACAGGGTTCTACGAGCAGTACTTC.

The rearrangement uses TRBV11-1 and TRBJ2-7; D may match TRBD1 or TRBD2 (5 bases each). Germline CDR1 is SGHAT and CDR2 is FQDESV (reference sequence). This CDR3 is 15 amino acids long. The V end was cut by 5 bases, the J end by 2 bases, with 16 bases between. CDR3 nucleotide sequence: TGTGCCAGCAGCCAACGGGGCGGCGGTCCCTACGAGCAGTACTTC. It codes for CASSQRGGGPYEQYF.

The CDR3 sequence is CASSLWGTGELFF. CDR3 nucleotides: TGTGCCAGCAGTTTATGGGGAACCGGGGAGCTGTTTTTT. The chain carries TRBV28 and TRBJ2-2, with D unclear. Germline assignment: CDR1 MDHEN and CDR2 SYDVKM. Trimming cost V 0 bases and J 5 bases, with 4 bases left between them. The CDR3 has 13 residues.

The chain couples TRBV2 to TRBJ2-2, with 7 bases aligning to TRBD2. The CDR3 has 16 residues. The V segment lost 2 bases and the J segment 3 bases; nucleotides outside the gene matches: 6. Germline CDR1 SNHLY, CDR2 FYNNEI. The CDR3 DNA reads TGTGCCAGCAGTGAACGGACTAGGTCCTACACCGGGGAGCTGTTTTTT. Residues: CASSERTRSYTGELFF.

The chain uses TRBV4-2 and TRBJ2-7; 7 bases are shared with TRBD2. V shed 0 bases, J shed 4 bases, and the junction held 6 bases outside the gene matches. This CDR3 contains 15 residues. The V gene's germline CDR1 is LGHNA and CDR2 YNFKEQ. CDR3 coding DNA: TGTGCCAGCAGCCAAGAGCGCGGGAGATTTTACGAGCAGTACTTC. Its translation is CASSQERGRFYEQYF.

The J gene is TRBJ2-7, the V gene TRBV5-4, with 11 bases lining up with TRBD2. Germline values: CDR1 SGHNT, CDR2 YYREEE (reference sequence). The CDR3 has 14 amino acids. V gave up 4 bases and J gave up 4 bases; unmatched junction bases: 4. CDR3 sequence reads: CASSPRTSGYEQYF. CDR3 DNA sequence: TGTGCCAGCAGCCCTAGGACTAGCGGGTACGAGCAGTACTTC.

In nucleotides, the CDR3 is TGTGCCAGCAGTTTATGGGGACCTAACGAGCAGTACTTC. Amino acids: CASSLWGPNEQYF. The rearrangement joins TRBV27 to TRBJ2-7, with D perhaps assigned TRBD1 or TRBD2 (5 bases each). The CDR3 runs 13 residues. V gave up 1 base and J gave up 5 bases, with 9 bases separating them. Germline CDR1 and CDR2: MNHEY and SMNVEV (reference sequence).

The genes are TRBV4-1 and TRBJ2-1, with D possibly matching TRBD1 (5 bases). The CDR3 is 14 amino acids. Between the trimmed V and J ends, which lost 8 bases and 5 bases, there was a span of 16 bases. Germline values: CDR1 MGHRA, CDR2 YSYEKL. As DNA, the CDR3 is TGCGCCAGCCAGGGAAAGGATGAACACAATGAGCAGTTCTTC. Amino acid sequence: CASQGKDEHNEQFF.

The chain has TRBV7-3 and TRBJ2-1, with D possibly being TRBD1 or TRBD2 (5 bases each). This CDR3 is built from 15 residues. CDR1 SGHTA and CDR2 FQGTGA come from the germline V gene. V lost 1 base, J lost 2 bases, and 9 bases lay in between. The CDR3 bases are TGTGCCAGCAGCTTAAGTGGGACGCCCTACAATGAGCAGTTCTTC. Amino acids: CASSLSGTPYNEQFF.